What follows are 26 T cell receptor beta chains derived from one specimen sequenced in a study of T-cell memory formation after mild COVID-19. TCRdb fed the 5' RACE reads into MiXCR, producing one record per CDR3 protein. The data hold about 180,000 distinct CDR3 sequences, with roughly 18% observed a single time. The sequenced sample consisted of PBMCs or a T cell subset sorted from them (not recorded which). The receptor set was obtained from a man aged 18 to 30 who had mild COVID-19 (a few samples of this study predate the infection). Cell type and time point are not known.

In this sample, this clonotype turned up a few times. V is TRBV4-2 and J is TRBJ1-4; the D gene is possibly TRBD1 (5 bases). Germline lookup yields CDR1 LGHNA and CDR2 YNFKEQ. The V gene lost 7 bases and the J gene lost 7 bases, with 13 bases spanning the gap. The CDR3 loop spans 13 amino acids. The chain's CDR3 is CASTGTSGEKLFF. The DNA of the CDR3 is TGTGCCAGCACCGGGACCTCGGGTGAAAAACTGTTTTTT.

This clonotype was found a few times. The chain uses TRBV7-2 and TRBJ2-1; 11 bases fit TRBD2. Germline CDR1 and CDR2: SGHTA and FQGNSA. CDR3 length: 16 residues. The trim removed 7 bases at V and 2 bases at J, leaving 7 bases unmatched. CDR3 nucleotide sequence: TGTGCCAGCATGCCGACTAGCGGGGTCACCTACAATGAGCAGTTCTTC. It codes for CASMPTSGVTYNEQFF.

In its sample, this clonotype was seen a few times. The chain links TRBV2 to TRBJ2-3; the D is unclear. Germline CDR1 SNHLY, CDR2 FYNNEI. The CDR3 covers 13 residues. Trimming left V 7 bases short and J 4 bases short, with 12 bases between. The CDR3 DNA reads TGTGCCAGCACGGGCCTCGGCCCAGATACGCAGTATTTT. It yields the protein CASTGLGPDTQYF. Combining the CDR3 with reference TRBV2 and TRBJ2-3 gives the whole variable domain EPEVTQTPSHQVTQMGQEVILRCVPISNHLYFYWYRQILGQKVEFLVSFYNNEISEKSEIFDDQFSVERPDGSNFTLKIRSTKLEDSAMYFCASTGLGPDTQYFGPGTRLTVL.

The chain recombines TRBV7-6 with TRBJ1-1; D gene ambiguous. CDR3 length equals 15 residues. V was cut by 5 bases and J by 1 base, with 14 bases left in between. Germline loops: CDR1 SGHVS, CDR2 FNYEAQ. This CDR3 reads CASSQMRGKNTEAFF. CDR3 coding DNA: TGTGCCAGCAGCCAAATGAGAGGGAAGAACACTGAAGCTTTCTTT.

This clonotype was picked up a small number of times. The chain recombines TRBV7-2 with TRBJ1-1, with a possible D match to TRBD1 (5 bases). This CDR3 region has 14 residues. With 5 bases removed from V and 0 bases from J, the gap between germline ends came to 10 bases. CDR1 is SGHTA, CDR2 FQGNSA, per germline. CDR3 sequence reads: CASSLQALNTEAFF. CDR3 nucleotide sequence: TGTGCCAGCAGCCTACAGGCTCTGAACACTGAAGCTTTCTTT.

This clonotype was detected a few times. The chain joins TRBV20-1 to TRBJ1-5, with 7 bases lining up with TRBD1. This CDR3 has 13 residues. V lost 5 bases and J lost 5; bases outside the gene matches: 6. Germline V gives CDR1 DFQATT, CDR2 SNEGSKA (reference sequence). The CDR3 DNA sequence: TGCAGTGCTCTCCGGGACAGAGATCAGCCCCAGCATTTT. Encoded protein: CSALRDRDQPQHF.

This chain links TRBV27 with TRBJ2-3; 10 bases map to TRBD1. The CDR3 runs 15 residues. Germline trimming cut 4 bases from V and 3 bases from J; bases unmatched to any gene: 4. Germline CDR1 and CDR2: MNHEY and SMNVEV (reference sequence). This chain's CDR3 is CASSWTGGRTDTQYF. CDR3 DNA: TGTGCCAGCAGTTGGACAGGGGGACGGACAGATACGCAGTATTTT.

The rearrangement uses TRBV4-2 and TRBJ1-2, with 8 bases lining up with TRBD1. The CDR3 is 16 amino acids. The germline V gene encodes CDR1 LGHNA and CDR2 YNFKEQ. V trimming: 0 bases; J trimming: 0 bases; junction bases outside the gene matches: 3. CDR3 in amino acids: CASSQEDRATNYGYTF. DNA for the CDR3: TGTGCCAGCAGCCAAGAGGACAGGGCCACTAACTATGGCTACACCTTC.

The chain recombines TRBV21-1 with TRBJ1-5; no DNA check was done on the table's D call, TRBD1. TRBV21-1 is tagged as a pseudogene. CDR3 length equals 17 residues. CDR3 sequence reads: CASSNHRVPQNNQPQHF. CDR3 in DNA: TGTGCCAGCAGCAACCACAGGGTCCCGCAAAACAATCAGCCCCAGCATTTT.

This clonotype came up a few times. For the CDR3, the DNA is TGTGCCAGCAGCCAAGAGAATTCCGCTCCCAATGAGCAGTTCTTC. Protein product: CASSQENSAPNEQFF. V is TRBV4-2 and J is TRBJ2-1, with D unresolved. V was trimmed by 0 bases and J by 6 bases, leaving 12 bases between them. CDR3 length: 15 residues. Germline CDR1 reads LGHNA; CDR2 reads YNFKEQ.

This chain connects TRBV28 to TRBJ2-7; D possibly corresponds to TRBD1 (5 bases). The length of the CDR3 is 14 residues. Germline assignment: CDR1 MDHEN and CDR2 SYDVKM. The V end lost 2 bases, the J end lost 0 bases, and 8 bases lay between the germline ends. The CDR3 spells CASSLGAVSYEQYV. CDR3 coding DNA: TGTGCCAGCAGTTTAGGGGCAGTCTCCTACGAGCAGTACGTC.

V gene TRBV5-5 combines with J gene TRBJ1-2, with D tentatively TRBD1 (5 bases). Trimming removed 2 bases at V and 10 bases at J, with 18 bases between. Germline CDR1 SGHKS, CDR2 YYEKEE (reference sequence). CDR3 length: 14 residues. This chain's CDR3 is CASSLIQHGGDYTF. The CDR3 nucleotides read TGTGCCAGCAGCTTAATTCAACACGGGGGTGACTACACCTTC.

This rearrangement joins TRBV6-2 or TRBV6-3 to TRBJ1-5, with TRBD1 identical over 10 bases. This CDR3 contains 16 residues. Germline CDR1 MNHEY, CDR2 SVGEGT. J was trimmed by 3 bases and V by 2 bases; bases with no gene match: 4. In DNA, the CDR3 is TGTGCCAGCAGTTACCTTGACAGGGGGCACAATCAGCCCCAGCATTTT. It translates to CASSYLDRGHNQPQHF.

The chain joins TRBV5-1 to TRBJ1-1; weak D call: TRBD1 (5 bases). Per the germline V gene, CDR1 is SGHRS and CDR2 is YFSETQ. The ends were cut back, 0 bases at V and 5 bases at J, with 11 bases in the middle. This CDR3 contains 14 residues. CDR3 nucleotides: TGCGCCAGCAGCTTGGCGGGGGTAACGACTGAAGCTTTCTTT. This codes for CASSLAGVTTEAFF.

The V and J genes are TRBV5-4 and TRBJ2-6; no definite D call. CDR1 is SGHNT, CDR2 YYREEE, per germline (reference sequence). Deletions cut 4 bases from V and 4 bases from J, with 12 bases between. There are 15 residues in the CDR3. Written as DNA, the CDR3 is TGTGCCAGCAGCCGCGGTACCCCCGGGGCCAACGTCCTGACTTTC. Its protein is CASSRGTPGANVLTF.

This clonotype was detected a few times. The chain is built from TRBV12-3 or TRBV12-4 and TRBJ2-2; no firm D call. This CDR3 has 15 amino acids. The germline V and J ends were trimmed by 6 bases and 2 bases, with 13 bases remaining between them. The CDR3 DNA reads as TGTGCCAGCAGCCAGTTGACTTCAAACACCGGGGAGCTGTTTTTT. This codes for CASSQLTSNTGELFF.

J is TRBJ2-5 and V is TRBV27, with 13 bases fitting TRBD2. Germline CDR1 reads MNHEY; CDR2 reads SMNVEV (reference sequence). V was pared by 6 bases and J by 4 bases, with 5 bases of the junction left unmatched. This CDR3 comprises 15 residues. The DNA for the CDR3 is TGTGCCAGCAGACTACGGACTAGCGGGGGAGAGACCCAGTACTTC. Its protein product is CASRLRTSGGETQYF.

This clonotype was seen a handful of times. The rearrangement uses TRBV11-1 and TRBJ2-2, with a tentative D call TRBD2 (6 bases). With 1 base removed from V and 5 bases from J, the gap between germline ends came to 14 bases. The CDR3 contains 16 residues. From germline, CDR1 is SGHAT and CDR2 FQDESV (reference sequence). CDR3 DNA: TGTGCCAGCAGCTTAGGGCGGGGAGAAGAGACCGGGGAGCTGTTTTTT. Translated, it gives CASSLGRGEETGELFF.

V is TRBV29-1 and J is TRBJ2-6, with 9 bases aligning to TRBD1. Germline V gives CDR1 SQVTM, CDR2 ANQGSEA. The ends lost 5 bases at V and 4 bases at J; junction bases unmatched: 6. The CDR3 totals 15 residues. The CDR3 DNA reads TGCAGCGTTACAGGGGGCGCATCCGGGGCCAACGTCCTGACTTTC. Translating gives CSVTGGASGANVLTF.

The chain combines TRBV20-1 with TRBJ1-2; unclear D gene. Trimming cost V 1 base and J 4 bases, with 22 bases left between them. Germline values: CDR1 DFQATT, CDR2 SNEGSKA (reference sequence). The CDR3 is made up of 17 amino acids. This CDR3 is CSARVEEGRLVRYGYTF. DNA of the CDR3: TGCAGTGCTAGAGTAGAGGAAGGCCGTTTGGTCCGCTATGGCTACACCTTC.

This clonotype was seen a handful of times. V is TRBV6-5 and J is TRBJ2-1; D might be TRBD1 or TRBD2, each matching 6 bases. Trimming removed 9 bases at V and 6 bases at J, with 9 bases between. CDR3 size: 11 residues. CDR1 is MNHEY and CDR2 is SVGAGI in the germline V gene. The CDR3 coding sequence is TGTGCCAGTCGGGGGCCCAATGAGCAGTTCTTC. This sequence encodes CASRGPNEQFF.

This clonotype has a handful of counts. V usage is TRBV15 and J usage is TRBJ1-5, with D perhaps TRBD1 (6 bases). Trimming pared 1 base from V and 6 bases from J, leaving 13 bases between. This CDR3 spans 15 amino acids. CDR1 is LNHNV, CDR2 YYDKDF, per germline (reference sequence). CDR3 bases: TGTGCCACCAGCAGAGGGGATACAGGGTCTCAGCCCCAGCATTTT. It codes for CATSRGDTGSQPQHF.

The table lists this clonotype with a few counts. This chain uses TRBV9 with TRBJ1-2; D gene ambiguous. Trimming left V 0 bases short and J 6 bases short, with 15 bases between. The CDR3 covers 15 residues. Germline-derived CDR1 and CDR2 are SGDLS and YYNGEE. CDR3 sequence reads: CASSVASQLFHGYTF. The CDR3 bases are TGTGCCAGCAGCGTAGCTTCCCAGTTATTCCATGGCTACACCTTC. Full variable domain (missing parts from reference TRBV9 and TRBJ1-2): DSGVTQTPKHLITATGQRVTLRCSPRSGDLSVYWYQQSLDQGLQFLIQYYNGEERAKGNILERFSAQQFPDLHSELNLSSLELGDSALYFCASSVASQLFHGYTFGSGTRLTVV.

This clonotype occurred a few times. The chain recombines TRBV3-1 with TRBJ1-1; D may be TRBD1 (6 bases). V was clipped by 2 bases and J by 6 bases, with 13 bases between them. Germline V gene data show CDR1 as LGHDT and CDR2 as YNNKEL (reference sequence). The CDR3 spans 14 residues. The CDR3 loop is CASSQRTGFAEAFF. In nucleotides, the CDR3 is TGTGCCAGCAGCCAAAGAACAGGGTTCGCTGAAGCTTTCTTT.

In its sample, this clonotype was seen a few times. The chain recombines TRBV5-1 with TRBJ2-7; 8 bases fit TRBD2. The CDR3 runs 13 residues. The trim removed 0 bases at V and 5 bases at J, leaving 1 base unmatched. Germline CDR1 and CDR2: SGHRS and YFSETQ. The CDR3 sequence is CASSLAAGDEQYV. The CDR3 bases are TGCGCCAGCAGCTTGGCAGCGGGGGACGAGCAGTACGTC.

The CDR3 region is CASSPPRGGTGELFF. CDR3 DNA sequence: TGTGCCAGCTCACCACCTAGGGGCGGCACCGGGGAGCTGTTTTTT. The V gene is TRBV18, the J gene TRBJ2-2, with a tentative D call TRBD1 (5 bases). There are 15 residues in the CDR3. V was trimmed by 0 bases and J by 4 bases, leaving 9 bases between them. Germline CDR1 is KGHSH and CDR2 is LQKENI.